The 3 T cell receptor beta chains in this list originate from one sample, sequenced in a study. MiXCR, applied by TCRdb to the RT-PCR reads, yields one record per CDR3 protein. The sample records some 5,900 distinct CDR3 sequences, roughly nine tenths being singletons. The sequenced sample was memory CD4+ T cells from blood. The source is a female donor in good health, serving as a healthy control.

This clonotype was seen a single time. This beta chain is an unintended read in a library built for alpha chains; its size means little. The chain couples TRBV6-5 to TRBJ1-1; D ambiguous. The germline V and J ends were trimmed by 0 bases and 11 bases, with 13 bases remaining between them. The CDR3 consists of 13 residues. Germline V gives CDR1 MNHEY, CDR2 SVGAGI. The CDR3 DNA reads TGTGCCAGCAGTTACTCGTTATGGGGATACGCTTTCTTT. Translated: CASSYSLWGYAFF.

To note about this clonotype: This beta chain represents an off-target read in a library built for alpha chains; its size is of limited meaning. The genes are TRBV20-1 and TRBJ2-1, with 12 bases lining up with TRBD2. The CDR3 is made up of 18 amino acids. Germline CDR1 reads DFQATT; CDR2 reads SNEGSKA (reference sequence). V shed 0 bases and J 0 bases; nucleotides not matched to a gene: 6. The CDR3 region has the DNA TGCAGTGCTAGAGATTGGCTAGCGGGAGGGTTCTCCTACAATGAGCAGTTCTTC. Its protein product is CSARDWLAGGFSYNEQFF.

With respect to this clonotype: This beta chain lies outside the target of a library built for alpha chains; its clone size means little. The chain joins TRBV6-1 to TRBJ2-5, with 7 positions matching TRBD1. Germline CDR1 is MNHNS and CDR2 is SASEGT. This CDR3 comprises 13 residues. The V gene end was trimmed by 6 bases and the J gene end by 5 bases; junction bases not matched to a gene: 6. The CDR3 spells CASRPQGEETQYF. Here the CDR3 DNA reads TGTGCCAGCAGGCCTCAGGGGGAGGAGACCCAGTACTTC.